The 32 T cell receptor beta chains given below trace back to one sample, sequenced in a study of blood T cell repertoires in COVID-19. Assay used: immunoSEQ multiplex PCR; TCRdb lists only in-frame clones, some missing. The sample shows over 100,000 clones, 87% of them seen only once. The sequencing sample was made of peripheral blood. All receptors derive from a woman aged 50 to 65 with COVID-19, enrolled during active disease.

CDR3 protein: CSVGDEQFF. As DNA, the CDR3 is TGCAGTGTGGGCGATGAGCAGTTCTTC. V usage is TRBV20-1 and J usage is TRBJ2-1; D call uncertain. CDR1 is DFQATT, CDR2 SNEGSKA, per germline (reference sequence). V was trimmed by 7 bases and J by 8 bases, leaving 6 bases between them. The CDR3 contains 9 residues.

The chain couples TRBV2 to TRBJ1-2, with TRBD1 matching 11 bases. After removal of 4 bases from V and 4 bases from J, the junction contained 2 bases not matched to a gene. Looked up from germline, CDR1 is SNHLY and CDR2 is FYNNEI. The CDR3 runs to 14 residues. The CDR3 DNA reads TGTGCCAGCAGTGGGGACAGGGGGACCTATGGCTACACCTTC. The encoded protein is CASSGDRGTYGYTF.

The chain links TRBV6-5 to TRBJ1-4; D perhaps matches TRBD1 (6 bases). V was clipped by 11 bases and J by 3 bases, with 13 bases between them. The CDR3 totals 13 residues. The germline CDR1 and CDR2 sequences are MNHEY and SVGAGI. The CDR3 sequence is CAARDISNEKLFF. DNA of the CDR3: TGTGCCGCCCGGGACATTTCTAATGAAAAACTGTTTTTT.

This clone was found once. The chain carries TRBV3-1 (or the pseudogene TRBV3-2) and TRBJ2-7, with no clear D. The germline CDR1 and CDR2 sequences are LGHDT and YNNKEL (reference sequence). V lost 2 bases, J lost 2 bases, and 7 bases lay in between. This CDR3 is 13 amino acids long. CDR3 loop: CASSQPGTYEQYF. The CDR3 nucleotides read TGTGCCAGCAGCCAACCAGGAACCTACGAGCAGTACTTC.

The DNA of the CDR3 is TGTGCCAGCAGCCACCTAGCGGGGGGGCCTAGCACCGGGGAGCTGTTTTTT. It codes for CASSHLAGGPSTGELFF. The chain combines TRBV11-3 with TRBJ2-2; 12 bases map to TRBD2. The CDR3 has 17 amino acids. In germline, CDR1 is SGHNT, CDR2 YENEEA. Trimming removed 5 bases from V and 4 bases from J; junction bases left unmatched: 8. Based on the CDR3 plus reference TRBV11-3 and TRBJ2-2, the full variable domain is EAGVVQSPRYKIIEKKQPVAFWCNPISGHNTLYWYLQNLGQGPELLIRYENEEAVDDSQLPKDRFSAERLKGVDSTLKIQPAELGDSAVYLCASSHLAGGPSTGELFFGEGSRLTVL.

V usage is TRBV5-5 and J usage is TRBJ1-1; D is possibly TRBD1 (5 bases). Per the germline V gene, CDR1 is SGHKS and CDR2 is YYEKEE (reference sequence). The V and J ends lost 4 bases and 4 bases respectively, with 11 bases between them. The CDR3 totals 13 residues. The CDR3 protein is CASSLPGSTEAFF. The CDR3 nucleotides are TGTGCCAGCAGCCTGCCAGGGTCCACTGAAGCTTTCTTT.

The chain is built from TRBV28 and TRBJ1-1; D not resolved. Trimming shortened V by 1 base and J by 11 bases, and 11 bases separated the two germline ends. CDR3 length: 12 amino acids. From germline, CDR1 is MDHEN and CDR2 SYDVKM. The CDR3 DNA is TGTGCCAGCAGTTTATACCTGCAGGTGGCTTTCTTT. Protein: CASSLYLQVAFF. Filled out from reference TRBV28 and TRBJ1-1, the complete variable domain reads DVKVTQSSRYLVKRTGEKVFLECVQDMDHENMFWYRQDPGLGLRLIYFSYDVKMKEKGDIPEGYSVSREKKERFSLILESASTNQTSMYLCASSLYLQVAFFGQGTRLTVV.

This rearrangement joins TRBV7-6 to TRBJ2-1; TRBD2 matches 15 bases. The V gene's germline CDR1 is SGHVS and CDR2 FNYEAQ. This CDR3 region has 18 residues. V lost 1 base and J lost 4; bases outside the gene matches: 5. CDR3 loop: CASSLGGTSGGYYNEQFF. In nucleotides, the CDR3 is TGTGCCAGCAGCTTAGGAGGGACTAGCGGGGGGTATTACAATGAGCAGTTCTTC. Combining the CDR3 with reference TRBV7-6 and TRBJ2-1 gives the whole variable domain GAGVSQSPRYKVTKRGQDVALRCDPISGHVSLYWYRQALGQGPEFLTYFNYEAQQDKSGLPNDRFSAERPEGSISTLTIQRTEQRDSAMYRCASSLGGTSGGYYNEQFFGPGTRLTVL.

The chain couples TRBV14 to TRBJ1-1; no definite D call. The germline V and J ends were trimmed by 3 bases and 0 bases, with 5 bases remaining between them. Germline V gene lookup returns CDR1 SGHDN and CDR2 FVKESK. The CDR3 extends over 13 amino acids. CDR3 protein: CASSQGMNTEAFF. CDR3 bases: TGTGCCAGCAGCCAGGGCATGAACACTGAAGCTTTCTTT. The full variable domain, its missing parts supplied by reference TRBV14 and TRBJ1-1, is EAGVTQFPSHSVIEKGQTVTLRCDPISGHDNLYWYRRVMGKEIKFLLHFVKESKQDESGMPNNRFLAERTGGTYSTLKVQPAELEDSGVYFCASSQGMNTEAFFGQGTRLTVV.

The chain employs TRBV18 and TRBJ1-1; TRBD1 matches at 8 bases. Looked up from germline, CDR1 is KGHSH and CDR2 is LQKENI. This CDR3 is 16 amino acids long. V trimming: 3 bases; J trimming: 5 bases; junction bases outside the gene matches: 11. Written as DNA, the CDR3 is TGTGCCAGCTCACCCGCCCTGGACAGGGCGGGGACTGAAGCTTTCTTT. The encoded protein is CASSPALDRAGTEAFF. Full variable domain (outside the CDR3, taken from reference TRBV18 and TRBJ1-1): NAGVMQNPRHLVRRRGQEARLRCSPMKGHSHVYWYRQLPEEGLKFMVYLQKENIIDESGMPKERFSAEFPKEGPSILRIQQVVRGDSAAYFCASSPALDRAGTEAFFGQGTRLTVV.

This chain uses TRBV6-1 with TRBJ2-7, with a weak D call TRBD2 (6 bases). Trimming took off 4 bases at V and 4 bases at J, with 23 bases between the two ends. This CDR3 spans 17 amino acids. Germline V gene data show CDR1 as MNHNS and CDR2 as SASEGT. CDR3 protein: CASSARDSNYVVYEQYF. The CDR3 DNA is TGTGCCAGCAGTGCCCGGGACTCGAATTACGTCGTGTACGAGCAGTACTTC.

The V gene is TRBV4-1, the J gene TRBJ2-5; a weak D match, TRBD1 (5 bases). CDR1 and CDR2 from the germline V gene are MGHRA and YSYEKL. V lost 0 bases and J 2 bases, leaving 7 bases between the germline ends. CDR3 length: 14 amino acids. CDR3 in DNA: TGCGCCAGCAGCCAAGACAGGACACAAGAGACCCAGTACTTC. Its translation: CASSQDRTQETQYF.

This clone appeared a single time. V gene TRBV6-5 combines with J gene TRBJ1-2; D ambiguous. V lost 0 bases and J lost 2, with 7 bases in between. This CDR3 is 14 amino acids long. Germline assignment: CDR1 MNHEY and CDR2 SVGAGI. The CDR3 sequence is CASSYSGRNYGYTF. CDR3 in DNA: TGTGCCAGCAGTTACTCGGGCAGGAACTATGGCTACACCTTC.

The rearrangement links TRBV6-5 to TRBJ1-3; a possible D gene is TRBD1 (6 bases). V lost 4 bases to trimming and J lost 2 bases, with 15 bases between them. This CDR3 has 16 residues. Germline assignment: CDR1 MNHEY and CDR2 SVGAGI. The CDR3 sequence is CASSSTGLGTGNTIYF. The CDR3 DNA reads as TGTGCCAGCAGTTCCACAGGGTTGGGGACTGGAAACACCATATATTTT.

V gene TRBV7-8 combines with J gene TRBJ2-7, with a tentative D call TRBD1 (5 bases). Per germline, CDR1 SGHVS and CDR2 FQNEAQ. The CDR3 is 16 amino acids. Trimming left V 4 bases short and J 0 bases short, with 16 bases between. Written as DNA, the CDR3 is TGTGCCAGCAGCTATCAACAGGAGATCAGCTCCTACGAGCAGTACTTC. It yields the protein CASSYQQEISSYEQYF.

The V and J genes are TRBV7-2 and TRBJ2-2; 8 positions agree with TRBD1. The length of the CDR3 is 18 residues. The ends lost 3 bases at V and 4 bases at J; junction bases unmatched: 13. Looked up from germline, CDR1 is SGHTA and CDR2 is FQGNSA. The CDR3 DNA sequence: TGTGCCAGCAGCTTGAGGAATTGGCAGGGGGCCGGCACCGGGGAGCTGTTTTTT. It translates to CASSLRNWQGAGTGELFF. Full variable domain (rest looked up from reference TRBV7-2 and TRBJ2-2): GAGVSQSPSNKVTEKGKDVELRCDPISGHTALYWYRQSLGQGLEFLIYFQGNSAPDKSGLPSDRFSAERTGGSVSTLTIQRTQQEDSAVYLCASSLRNWQGAGTGELFFGEGSRLTVL.

This sequence joins TRBV6-6 and TRBJ2-1; D is possibly TRBD2 (5 bases). CDR3 length equals 16 residues. Germline V gives CDR1 MNHNY, CDR2 SVGAGI (reference sequence). V was cut by 4 bases and J by 7 bases, with 20 bases left in between. CDR3 loop: CASSSPREKGGNEQFF. CDR3 bases: TGTGCCAGCAGTTCCCCCCGGGAAAAGGGTGGGAATGAGCAGTTCTTC.

The chain couples TRBV7-9 to TRBJ1-2, with D tentatively TRBD1 (6 bases). Trimming took 5 bases from V and 4 from J, leaving 14 bases between them. The CDR3 is 14 amino acids. Germline V gene data show CDR1 as SEHNR and CDR2 as FQNEAQ (reference sequence). The CDR3 protein is CASSKQGLGYGYTF. The CDR3 DNA follows: TGTGCCAGCAGCAAACAGGGTCTTGGCTATGGCTACACCTTC.

This chain joins TRBV4-1 and TRBJ2-2, with D possibly being TRBD1 (5 bases). CDR1 is MGHRA and CDR2 is YSYEKL in the germline V gene. The CDR3 loop spans 14 amino acids. V lost 6 bases and J 1 base, leaving 9 bases between the germline ends. The DNA of the CDR3 is TGCGCCAGCAGACAGACAGAGAACACCGGGGAGCTGTTTTTT. Its translation: CASRQTENTGELFF.

The chain uses TRBV4-1 and TRBJ2-5; TRBD2 matches 7 bases. This CDR3 comprises 15 residues. V was clipped by 3 bases and J by 1 base; unmatched bases: 5. Germline loops: CDR1 MGHRA, CDR2 YSYEKL. CDR3 loop: CASSHAGTIQETQYF. The CDR3 DNA follows: TGCGCCAGCAGCCACGCCGGGACTATCCAAGAGACCCAGTACTTC.

This clone was counted only a few times. This chain uses TRBV2 with TRBJ1-5; no firm D call. The CDR3 is 16 residues long. Germline V lookup: CDR1 SNHLY, CDR2 FYNNEI. V lost 1 base and J 9 bases, leaving 19 bases between the germline ends. CDR3 amino acids: CASSEEWVSRVRPQHF. Written as DNA, the CDR3 is TGTGCCAGCAGTGAAGAGTGGGTCAGCCGGGTTCGGCCCCAGCATTTT.

The chain employs TRBV7-9 and TRBJ1-1; D ambiguous. CDR1 and CDR2 (germline): SEHNR, FQNEAQ (reference sequence). The V end lost 1 base, the J end lost 1 base, and 7 bases lay between the germline ends. The CDR3 is made up of 14 amino acids. The CDR3, as DNA: TGTGCCAGCAGCTTAGTGGCGGGGAACACTGAAGCTTTCTTT. It yields the protein CASSLVAGNTEAFF.

The gene calls are TRBV7-2 and TRBJ2-5; no reliable D call. The CDR3 is 12 amino acids. Germline lookup yields CDR1 SGHTA and CDR2 FQGNSA. The V and J ends lost 5 bases and 4 bases respectively, with 8 bases between them. CDR3 coding DNA: TGTGCCAGCAGCCCCCTTTCAGAGACCCAGTACTTC. Translating gives CASSPLSETQYF.

The chain joins TRBV5-6 to TRBJ2-7, with D possibly matching TRBD2 (5 bases). CDR1 SGHDT and CDR2 YYEEEE come from the germline V gene. V was pared by 0 bases and J by 2 bases, with 12 bases between. The CDR3 is made up of 15 amino acids. CDR3 loop: CASSLVGSGAYEQYF. The CDR3 region has the DNA TGTGCCAGCAGCTTGGTTGGCAGCGGCGCCTACGAGCAGTACTTC.

The chain carries TRBV3-1 (or the pseudogene TRBV3-2) and TRBJ2-1; 9 bases fit TRBD2. Per germline, CDR1 LGHDT and CDR2 YNNKEL (reference sequence). The ends lost 1 base at V and 5 bases at J; junction bases unmatched: 3. The CDR3 is 15 amino acids. CDR3 residues: CASSQGTSENNEQFF. The CDR3 DNA reads as TGTGCCAGCAGCCAAGGGACTAGCGAAAACAATGAGCAGTTCTTC.

This rearrangement joins TRBV24-1 to TRBJ2-2, with D perhaps TRBD1 (5 bases). Trimming stripped 8 bases from V and 6 bases from J, with 12 bases between. Germline-derived CDR1 and CDR2 are KGHDR and SFDVKD. This CDR3 region has 13 residues. CDR3 sequence (DNA): TGTGCCACCACCGCGCAGGGTTCCGGGGAGCTGTTTTTT. Translated, it gives CATTAQGSGELFF.

In this sample, this clone turned up a few times. The chain has TRBV30 and TRBJ1-6; 8 bases align to TRBD1. V dropped 0 bases and J dropped 0; count of bases not matched to a gene: 4. The germline V gene has CDR1 GTSNPN and CDR2 SVGIG (reference sequence). The CDR3 spans 17 residues. CDR3 sequence (DNA): TGTGCCTGGAGTGTGAGGGACAGGAGCTCCTATAATTCACCCCTCCACTTT. Its protein is CAWSVRDRSSYNSPLHF. Looking up the rest from reference TRBV30 and TRBJ1-6 gives the full variable domain: SQTIHQWPATLVQPVGSPLSLECTVEGTSNPNLYWYRQAAGRGLQLLFYSVGIGQISSEVPQNLSASRPQDRQFILSSKKLLLSDSGFYLCAWSVRDRSSYNSPLHFGNGTRLTVT.

V and J are TRBV4-3 and TRBJ2-1; the match to TRBD2 covers 10 bases. From germline, CDR1 is LGHNA and CDR2 YSLEER. This CDR3 region has 17 residues. With 1 base clipped from V and 5 bases from J, the junction kept 8 bases outside the gene matches. The CDR3 region has the DNA TGCGCCAGCAGCCAAGGGACCCTAGCGGGGGAGGACAATGAGCAGTTCTTC. Translated, it gives CASSQGTLAGEDNEQFF.

The chain couples TRBV3-1 (or the pseudogene TRBV3-2) to TRBJ1-1; D is ambiguous. The CDR3 length is 15 residues. Trimming cost V 0 bases and J 3 bases, with 11 bases left between them. In germline, CDR1 is LGHDT, CDR2 YNNKEL (reference sequence). CDR3: CASSQDAPGDTEAFF. CDR3 nucleotide sequence: TGTGCCAGCAGCCAAGATGCCCCGGGAGACACTGAAGCTTTCTTT.

The rearrangement links TRBV6-5 to TRBJ1-1; 9 nucleotides line up with TRBD1. The CDR3 consists of 14 residues. Germline V gene lookup returns CDR1 MNHEY and CDR2 SVGAGI. Trimming removed 4 bases from V and 6 bases from J; junction bases left unmatched: 6. The CDR3 nucleotides are TGTGCCAGCAGTTGGGGACAGGGCGGCCCTGAAGCTTTCTTT. Its protein is CASSWGQGGPEAFF.

The genes are TRBV2 and TRBJ2-1, with 9 bases matching TRBD2. After removal of 2 bases from V and 1 base from J, the junction contained 9 bases not matched to a gene. The germline gives CDR1 SNHLY, CDR2 FYNNEI. The CDR3 has 18 residues. The CDR3: CASSESPGLAGSYNEQFF. The CDR3 nucleotides are TGTGCCAGCAGTGAAAGCCCTGGCCTAGCGGGGTCCTACAATGAGCAGTTCTTC.

J is TRBJ1-2 and V is TRBV30; no clear D. Germline V gene data show CDR1 as GTSNPN and CDR2 as SVGIG (reference sequence). V dropped 0 bases and J dropped 8 bases, with 10 bases sitting between them. The CDR3 is 12 residues long. The CDR3 coding sequence is TGTGCCTGGAGTGTGACAATAAAGGGCTACACCTTC. The encoded protein is CAWSVTIKGYTF. The full variable domain, in which reference TRBV30 and TRBJ1-2 provide the parts outside the CDR3, is SQTIHQWPATLVQPVGSPLSLECTVEGTSNPNLYWYRQAAGRGLQLLFYSVGIGQISSEVPQNLSASRPQDRQFILSSKKLLLSDSGFYLCAWSVTIKGYTFGSGTRLTVV.